These 13 T cell receptor beta chains were sequenced from one sample in a study of shared T cell receptors in the human thymus. Method: immunoSEQ multiplex PCR; TCRdb's copy keeps in-frame clones and lacks some. The sample has 500,000 to 550,000 clones, 78% seen once; the top ten hold approximately 0.013%. These data were likewise used in another study, on human thymus T cells.

Sequencing was done on a sample of thymocytes. The receptors here all came from a boy under two years old with a congenital heart defect.

V usage is TRBV29-1 and J usage is TRBJ2-5; TRBD2 aligns across 7 bases. There are 12 residues in the CDR3. Trimming at V came to 4 bases and at J to 4 bases, leaving 3 bases not matched to a gene. CDR1 is SQVTM and CDR2 is ANQGSEA in the germline V gene. CDR3 coding DNA: TGCAGCGTTGCTGGCGGGAGAGAGACCCAGTACTTC. This gives the protein CSVAGGRETQYF.

The chain combines TRBV9 with TRBJ2-1, with 7 bases fitting TRBD2. This CDR3 has 14 residues. The V gene's germline CDR1 is SGDLS and CDR2 YYNGEE. V gave up 3 bases and J gave up 8 bases; unmatched junction bases: 8. CDR3 DNA: TGTGCCAGCAGCGGTGGACTAGACCTGGATGAGCAGTTCTTC. Residues: CASSGGLDLDEQFF.

The rearrangement uses TRBV28 and TRBJ2-7, with 8 nucleotides matching TRBD2. CDR3 size: 15 residues. Germline lookup yields CDR1 MDHEN and CDR2 SYDVKM. Germline trimming cut 3 bases from V and 2 bases from J; bases unmatched to any gene: 6. The CDR3 sequence is CASSFPGTRAYEQYF. The CDR3 coding sequence is TGTGCCAGCAGTTTTCCCGGGACTAGAGCCTACGAGCAGTACTTC.

The chain recombines TRBV29-1 with TRBJ2-7, with D possibly being TRBD2 (7 bases). V was cut by 0 bases and J by 5 bases, with 20 bases left in between. The CDR3 length is 16 residues. CDR1 and CDR2 (germline): SQVTM, ANQGSEA. CDR3 region: CSVEDLGAGDRDEQYF. The DNA for the CDR3 is TGCAGCGTTGAAGATCTGGGGGCGGGGGACCGGGACGAGCAGTACTTC.

The V call is TRBV4-2, the J call TRBJ1-2; D is ambiguous. Trimming cost V 4 bases and J 8 bases, with 11 bases left between them. The CDR3 loop spans 12 amino acids. Per the germline V gene, CDR1 is LGHNA and CDR2 is YNFKEQ. In nucleotides, the CDR3 is TGTGCCAGCAGCCCAGACTGCAGGGGCTACACCTTC. Amino acids: CASSPDCRGYTF.

CDR3 sequence (DNA): TGTGCCAGCAGCCAAGACTTCATGGCAACCACAGATACGCAGTATTTT. Its translation: CASSQDFMATTDTQYF. The chain carries TRBV4-2 and TRBJ2-3, with no clear D. The CDR3 totals 16 residues. Per germline, CDR1 LGHNA and CDR2 YNFKEQ. V lost 0 bases and J 2 bases, leaving 12 bases between the germline ends.

The rearrangement uses TRBV7-2 and TRBJ2-7; D remains ambiguous. Germline V CDR1 and CDR2: SGHTA, FQGNSA. V was cut by 0 bases and J by 2 bases, with 11 bases left in between. CDR3 size: 15 residues. This chain's CDR3 is CASSLADTQAYEQYF. CDR3 nucleotides: TGTGCCAGCAGCTTAGCCGACACCCAAGCCTACGAGCAGTACTTC.

The chain has TRBV5-8 and TRBJ1-5; D call uncertain. CDR3 size: 19 residues. The V gene's germline CDR1 is SGHTS and CDR2 YDEGEE. V was pared by 4 bases and J by 1 base, with 24 bases between. CDR3 protein: CASSLPGESPSLSNQPQHF. The CDR3 DNA reads TGTGCCAGCAGCCTACCGGGTGAATCTCCCAGCCTAAGCAATCAGCCCCAGCATTTT.

This sequence joins TRBV5-6 and TRBJ2-3; TRBD2 might be the D (7 bases). CDR3 size: 16 residues. V gave up 4 bases and J gave up 8 bases, with 23 bases separating them. Germline-derived CDR1 and CDR2 are SGHDT and YYEEEE. The DNA of the CDR3 is TGTGCCAGCAGCCTCCGTCGAGGGGGGGCGCGGGGTACGCAGTATTTT. It is translated as CASSLRRGGARGTQYF.

This clone was seen a few times. This sequence joins TRBV2 and TRBJ2-3, with TRBD2 identical over 8 bases. Germline V gene lookup returns CDR1 SNHLY and CDR2 FYNNEI. The CDR3 covers 15 residues. V was clipped by 2 bases and J by 4 bases; unmatched bases: 5. CDR3 amino acids: CASSENGREADTQYF. The CDR3 DNA reads as TGTGCCAGCAGTGAAAACGGGAGGGAGGCAGATACGCAGTATTTT.

As for this clone: The sample has other DNA sequences that encode this CDR3 too. V and J are TRBV7-8 and TRBJ2-5; possible D gene TRBD2, 6 bases. CDR1 and CDR2 (germline): SGHVS, FQNEAQ. The CDR3 spans 13 residues. Trimming removed 5 bases from V and 3 bases from J, with 10 bases in between. CDR3 in DNA: TGTGCCAGCAGCCTGGGGGGAGAAGAGACCCAGTACTTC. The encoded protein is CASSLGGEETQYF.

The chain has TRBV9 and TRBJ2-3; D is unresolved. Trimming removed 0 bases from V and 0 bases from J, with 2 bases in between. From germline, CDR1 is SGDLS and CDR2 YYNGEE. CDR3 size: 13 residues. The CDR3 bases are TGTGCCAGCAGCGTAGCTAGCACAGATACGCAGTATTTT. Its translation: CASSVASTDTQYF.

This chain connects TRBV19 to TRBJ2-7; no reliable D call. The CDR3 is 13 residues long. Germline values: CDR1 LNHDA, CDR2 SQIVND (reference sequence). Trimming cost V 6 bases and J 7 bases, with 16 bases left between them. The CDR3 spells CASSPSRPWEQYF. The CDR3 region has the DNA TGTGCCAGTAGCCCGTCTAGGCCCTGGGAGCAGTACTTC.